These T cell receptor beta chains were read from a single sample in a study of blood T cell repertoires in COVID-19. Generated by immunoSEQ multiplex PCR, the TCRdb table keeps only in-frame clones and is missing some. Of 250,000 to 300,000 clones listed, around 90% are singletons. The specimen sequenced was PBMCs or T cells enriched from blood (not recorded which). These receptors were collected from a young woman who had recovered from COVID-19. Both conserved end residues are part of each CDR3. A D gene is named only where the DNA matches it firmly. The size field is filled for only some rows; it gives once, few, many or a size class.

size: NA
D: NA
J: TRBJ1-6
V: TRBV30
CDR3: CAWTFYNSPLHF
DNA: TGTGCCTGGACCTTCTATAATTCACCCCTCCACTTT

size: NA
D: NA
J: TRBJ2-1
V: TRBV12-5
CDR3: CASGLGIRGEQFF
DNA: TGTGCTAGTGGTTTGGGAATAAGGGGTGAGCAGTTCTTC

size: NA
D: TRBD2
J: TRBJ2-2
V: TRBV2
CDR3: CASSVLFSGSMGSGELFF
DNA: TGTGCCAGCAGTGTTTTATTCAGCGGGAGCATGGGATCCGGGGAGCTGTTTTTT

size: NA
D: TRBD1
J: TRBJ2-7
V: TRBV2
CDR3: CASSRDSYEQYF
DNA: TGTGCCAGCAGTCGGGACAGCTACGAGCAGTACTTC

size: NA
D: TRBD1
J: TRBJ1-2
V: TRBV3-1/TRBV3-2
CDR3: CASSLRGGHGYTF
DNA: TGTGCCAGCAGCCTGAGAGGGGGCCATGGCTACACCTTC

size: NA
D: TRBD2
J: TRBJ2-7
V: TRBV6-2/TRBV6-3
CDR3: CASSYAGLSSYEQYF
DNA: TGTGCCAGCAGTTACGCGGGACTAAGCTCCTACGAGCAGTACTTC

size: NA
D: TRBD1
J: TRBJ1-2
V: TRBV6-5
CDR3: CASSFEGAMDYGYTF
DNA: TGTGCCAGCAGTTTCGAGGGGGCGATGGACTATGGCTACACCTTC

size: once
D: NA
J: TRBJ1-4
V: TRBV13
CDR3: CASSSTSGAENEKLFF
DNA: TGTGCCAGCAGCTCTACTTCGGGTGCCGAGAATGAAAAACTGTTTTTT

size: NA
D: NA
J: TRBJ1-6
V: TRBV28
CDR3: CASSLEGRGNSPLHF
DNA: TGTGCCAGCAGTTTGGAGGGGCGGGGGAATTCACCCCTCCACTTT

size: NA
D: NA
J: TRBJ2-2
V: TRBV5-1
CDR3: CASSLTPGRDGELFF
DNA: TGCGCCAGCAGCTTGACCCCAGGTCGGGACGGGGAGCTGTTTTTT

size: NA
D: NA
J: TRBJ2-7
V: TRBV14
CDR3: CASSPLALPSYEQYF
DNA: TGTGCCAGCAGCCCCCTCGCGCTGCCGTCCTACGAGCAGTACTTC

size: NA
D: NA
J: TRBJ1-5
V: TRBV10-2
CDR3: CASSPSILSNQPQHF
DNA: TGCGCCAGCAGCCCCTCTATCCTTAGCAATCAGCCCCAGCATTTT

size: NA
D: TRBD1
J: TRBJ1-6
V: TRBV29-1
CDR3: CSAQDRGGSPLHF
DNA: TGCAGCGCCCAGGACAGGGGGGGATCACCCCTCCACTTT

size: NA
D: TRBD1
J: TRBJ1-2
V: TRBV28
CDR3: CASSFVDRGPGGYTF
DNA: TGTGCCAGCAGTTTCGTGGACAGGGGGCCTGGAGGCTACACCTTC

size: NA
D: TRBD1
J: TRBJ1-3
V: TRBV11-2
CDR3: CASSADRGPGNTIYF
DNA: TGTGCCAGCAGCGCGGACAGGGGGCCTGGAAACACCATATATTTT